This TCR beta chain comes out of a study of OX40 agonist ivuxolimab in advanced cancers. TCRdb's copy holds only in-frame clones and misses some; the assay was immunoSEQ multiplex PCR. The sample has about 53,000 clones; 88% are singletons. The germline V gene encodes CDR1 KGHSH and CDR2 LQKENI. The CDR3 has 15 residues. This sequence was found in an adult with an advanced solid tumor such as melanoma, head and neck, liver or kidney cancer. V gene TRBV18 combines with J gene TRBJ2-5, with 8 bases identical to TRBD2. The end of the DNA is better explained by TRBJ2-7, so the J call may be wrong. Sample: CD4+ or CD8+ T cells sorted from blood, taken in a trial of the OX40 agonist ivuxolimab. CDR3: CASSPRGAGDYEQYF. In DNA, the CDR3 is TGTGCCAGCTCACCACGGGGAGCGGGGGATTACGAGCAGTACTTC.